Here is one TCR beta chain with its context. TCRdb re-called the 5' RACE reads and shows each CDR3 protein once, DNA omitted. The specimen's table records roughly 350,000 distinct CDR3 sequences. The sample belongs to a study of T cells expressing NK-cell markers. In the study overall: The TCR beta repertoires were obtained from sorted CD3+CD56+NKG2C+, CD3+CD56+NKG2C- and CD3+CD56-NKG2C+ T cells. HCMV seropositivity characterized seven of the eight sequenced donors, and seronegativity one.

The germline V gene has CDR1 LGHNA and CDR2 YNFKEQ. This CDR3 spans 16 amino acids. The chain recombines TRBV4-2 with TRBJ2-1; TCRdb gives TRBD1 as the D gene, but with no DNA this cannot be confirmed. The specimen sequenced was blood T cells: a sorted CD56 or NKG2C T cell subset, CD4+ or CD8+ T cells, or bulk PBMC T cells (not recorded which). The sequence was collected from a man aged 18-70 years in good health. CDR3 amino acids: CASSQDWGRGTNEQFF.